Below, 5 T cell receptor beta chains from the same sample are listed, as sequenced in a study of T cell responses to AZD1222 COVID-19 vaccine. The method was immunoSEQ multiplex PCR; TCRdb's version includes in-frame clones alone and lacks a portion of them. The profile covers about 55,000 clones, with nearly 90% appearing a single time and approximately 4.1% taken by the ten largest. The sequenced sample was peripheral blood, obtained on day 0 of AZD1222 vaccination. The source of these receptors is an adult in good health.

The CDR3 spells CASSKTGLSGETQYF. The CDR3 region has the DNA TGTGCCAGCAGCAAGACAGGGTTATCGGGAGAGACCCAGTACTTC. The chain combines TRBV13 with TRBJ2-5; TRBD1 agrees at 7 bases. CDR1 and CDR2 (germline): PRHDT, FYEKMQ (reference sequence). The CDR3 loop spans 15 amino acids. The V and J ends lost 5 bases and 4 bases, in that order; junction bases with no gene match: 10.

This clone is large (0.1 to 1%). The chain uses TRBV19 and TRBJ1-1, with D possibly matching TRBD1 (5 bases). The CDR3 runs 14 residues. Trimming left V 5 bases short and J 0 bases short, with 10 bases between. CDR1 LNHDA and CDR2 SQIVND come from the germline V gene (reference sequence). CDR3 in amino acids: CASSLGPMNTEAFF. The CDR3 DNA reads as TGTGCCAGTAGTTTGGGACCGATGAACACTGAAGCTTTCTTT.

This clone appeared once. This chain joins TRBV5-1 and TRBJ2-5; no firm D call. Germline loops: CDR1 SGHRS, CDR2 YFSETQ. The CDR3 loop spans 15 amino acids. The V and J ends lost 0 bases and 1 base respectively, with 10 bases between them. The CDR3 bases are TGCGCCAGCAGCTTGGAAGGGCAGCCCCAAGAGACCCAGTACTTC. This sequence encodes CASSLEGQPQETQYF.

The count of this clone is one. The chain carries TRBV7-9 and TRBJ1-2; D is possibly TRBD1 (6 bases). V lost 5 bases, J lost 14 bases, and 18 bases lay in between. Germline CDR1 is SEHNR and CDR2 is FQNEAQ (reference sequence). The CDR3 has 12 residues. The CDR3 DNA reads as TGTGCCAGCAGCACTCCCGGACAGTTCTTTACCTTC. Its protein product is CASSTPGQFFTF.

V gene TRBV27 combines with J gene TRBJ1-5; 10 nucleotides match TRBD1. Unmatched junction bases numbered 5, after V lost 2 bases and J lost 4 bases. The CDR3 covers 16 residues. CDR1 is MNHEY and CDR2 is SMNVEV in the germline V gene (reference sequence). The CDR3 DNA is TGTGCCAGCAGTTTACGGGGACAGGGGAATAATCAGCCCCAGCATTTT. The encoded protein is CASSLRGQGNNQPQHF.